There are a few counts of the clone carrying this T cell receptor beta chain. Its antigen is unknown. Germline loops: CDR1 MDHEN, CDR2 SYDVKM. V trimming: 3 bases; J trimming: 5 bases; junction bases outside the gene matches: 9. This CDR3 comprises 15 residues. The study recruited healthy Caucasian donors from Russia who were aged roughly 6 to 95. A second PCR of 7 to 11 cycles used a sample-barcoded 5' primer and a J-beta primer mix. TCRdb re-called the 5' RACE reads through MiXCR, storing one row per CDR3 protein. The sample includes 1.5 million to 2 million distinct CDR3 sequences, roughly 28% of them seen just once. This entry is derived from a study of blood T cells in healthy people across ages. Notes on the study in general: Observed TCR beta diversity showed a strong correlation with the percentage of naive T cells as measured by flow cytometry.

The gene calls are TRBV28 and TRBJ2-5; 7 positions agree with TRBD1. What was sequenced was blood. This sequence originates from a woman aged 25 to 45 in good health. The CDR3 loop reads CASSFMTGRTETQYF. CDR3 sequence (DNA): TGTGCCAGCAGTTTTATGACAGGGCGGACGGAGACCCAGTACTTC.